This T cell receptor (beta chain) was captured by sequencing in a study of T cells expressing NK-cell markers. At the level of the study: Beta-chain profiling covered CD3+CD56+NKG2C+, CD3+CD56+NKG2C- and CD3+CD56-NKG2C+ sorted subsets.

Each CDR3 protein gets one entry in TCRdb, which reprocessed the 5' RACE reads and gives no DNA. The sample has about 150,000 distinct CDR3 sequences. A remark on this clonotype: Its antigen remains unidentified.

The CDR3 is 12 amino acids. Germline lookup yields CDR1 SGHAT and CDR2 FQNNGV. Study results and caveats: For about 6 donors, the dominant NKG2C+ clonotypes made up roughly 1.0-7.0% of their CD8+ T cells.

The rearrangement uses TRBV11-2 and TRBJ2-3; the D gene TCRdb calls, TRBD2, cannot be checked with no DNA. Sequences were obtained from blood T cells: a sorted CD56 or NKG2C T cell subset, CD4+ or CD8+ T cells, or bulk PBMC T cells (not recorded which). The sequence came from a woman aged 45-59 years in good health. CDR3 loop: CASSLLADTQYF. The complete variable domain, with remaining parts taken from reference TRBV11-2 and TRBJ2-3, reads EAGVAQSPRYKIIEKRQSVAFWCNPISGHATLYWYQQILGQGPKLLIQFQNNGVVDDSQLPKDRFSAERLKGVDSTLKIQPAKLEDSAVYLCASSLLADTQYFGPGTRLTVL.